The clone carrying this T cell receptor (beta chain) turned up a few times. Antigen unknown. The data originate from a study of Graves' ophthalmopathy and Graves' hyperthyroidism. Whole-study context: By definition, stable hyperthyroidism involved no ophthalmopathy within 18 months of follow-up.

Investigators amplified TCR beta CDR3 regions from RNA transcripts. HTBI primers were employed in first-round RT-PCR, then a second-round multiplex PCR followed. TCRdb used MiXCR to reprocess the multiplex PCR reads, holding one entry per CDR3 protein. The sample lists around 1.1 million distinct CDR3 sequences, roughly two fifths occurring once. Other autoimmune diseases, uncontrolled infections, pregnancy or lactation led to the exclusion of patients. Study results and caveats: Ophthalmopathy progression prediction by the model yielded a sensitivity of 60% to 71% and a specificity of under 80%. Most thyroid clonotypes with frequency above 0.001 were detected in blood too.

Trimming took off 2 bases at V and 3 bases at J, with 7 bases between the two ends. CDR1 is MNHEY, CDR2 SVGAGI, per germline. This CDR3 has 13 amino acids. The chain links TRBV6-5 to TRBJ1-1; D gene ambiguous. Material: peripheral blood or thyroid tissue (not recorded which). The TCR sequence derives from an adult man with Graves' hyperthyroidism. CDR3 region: CASSYGEYTEAFF. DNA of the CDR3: TGTGCCAGCAGTTACGGGGAGTACACTGAAGCTTTCTTT.